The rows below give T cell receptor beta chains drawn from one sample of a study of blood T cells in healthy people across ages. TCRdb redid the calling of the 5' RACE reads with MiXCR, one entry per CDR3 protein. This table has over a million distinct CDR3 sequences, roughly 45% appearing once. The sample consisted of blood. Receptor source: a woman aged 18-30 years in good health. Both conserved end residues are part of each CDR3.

CSVSSGGDPFF,TRBV29-1
CASSLTDVNTEAFF,TRBV27
CASSGGQYNSPLHF,TRBV2
CASSKGQASTDTRYF,TRBV4-2
CASSLGDRDMETQYF,TRBV7-2
CSALVGPFNQPQHF,TRBV20-1
CASSSPSALFRDGPYEQYF,TRBV6-5
CASSPPTGYGFTEAFF,TRBV13
CASSEGTVASYEQYF,TRBV5-5
CASSQDIAGVGSYNEQFF,TRBV4-1
CAISESASLAKNIQYF,TRBV10-3
CASSKVVGGLAGYEQYF,TRBV7-9
CSARPGPHYEQYF,TRBV20-1
CASRPAGPNYGYTF,TRBV2
CASSSTGTGEYEQYF,TRBV13
CATLAGGRIDTQYF,TRBV15
CASSLGRGGDQPQHF,TRBV28
CASSQDTGDYEQYF,TRBV4-1
CASSPSGTGSVYGYTF,TRBV12-3/TRBV12-4
CASSFFSAGGETQYF,TRBV7-2
CASSLVTGTGETQYF,TRBV7-2
CASSRTSQPYNEQFF,TRBV6-4
CASSLVAGLAGGFHGNEQFF,TRBV5-1
CSAREGGLAAGTQYF,TRBV20-1
CASSSPFVRTGESYEQYF,TRBV28
CASSPRDRGSRSPLHF,TRBV3-1
CASSQPGGGTEAFF,TRBV7-9
CSARSVDRILGGYTF,TRBV20-1
CASSFRSRSDTQYF,TRBV28
CASSEEGGLTPLHF,TRBV2
CASSLGVGRGDTQYF,TRBV12-3/TRBV12-4
CSTARSQRDTQYF,TRBV20-1